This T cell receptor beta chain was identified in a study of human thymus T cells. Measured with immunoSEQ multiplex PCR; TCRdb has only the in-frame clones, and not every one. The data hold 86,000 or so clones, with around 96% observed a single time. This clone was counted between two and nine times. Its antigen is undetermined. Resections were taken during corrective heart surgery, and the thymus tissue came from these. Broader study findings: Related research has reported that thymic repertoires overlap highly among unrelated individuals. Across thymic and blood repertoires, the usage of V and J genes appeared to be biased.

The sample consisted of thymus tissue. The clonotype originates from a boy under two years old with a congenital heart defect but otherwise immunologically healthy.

For the CDR3, the DNA is TGTGCCAGCAGCCCCCCCGGGGGAGCCGTCTACGAGCAGTACTTC. Translated: CASSPPGGAVYEQYF. The chain recombines TRBV28 with TRBJ2-7; D may be TRBD2 (6 bases). The CDR3 has 15 amino acids. V was clipped by 6 bases and J by 3 bases, with 18 bases between them. CDR1 and CDR2 from the germline V gene are MDHEN and SYDVKM.